The present T cell receptor beta chain was sequenced within a study of cytomegalovirus exposure and HLA in healthy donors. It was with 60 Vbeta and 13 Jbeta primers that the PCR ran. The method was immunoSEQ multiplex PCR; TCRdb's version includes in-frame clones alone and lacks a portion of them. The repertoire holds some 90,000 clones, roughly three quarters seen once, with roughly 3% in the top ten. The germline V gene has CDR1 SGHAT and CDR2 FQNNGV. The V segment lost 1 base and the J segment 4 bases; nucleotides outside the gene matches: 4. CDR3 length: 15 residues. The receptor comes from a man aged 40-49 years in good health and CMV-seronegative. The V gene is TRBV11-2, the J gene TRBJ1-3; TRBD1 aligns across 7 bases. Sequencing was performed on PBMCs. CDR3 DNA: TGTGCCAGCAGCTTAGTAGGGGGCCCCGGAAACACCATATATTTT. Encoded protein: CASSLVGGPGNTIYF.